One sample yielded the 20 T cell receptor beta chains listed below, sequenced in a study of T cells after yellow fever vaccination. TCRdb processed the 5' RACE reads anew with MiXCR; each CDR3 protein has one entry. Of 100,000 to 150,000 distinct CDR3 sequences detected, under 8% appear once; the ten largest clones hold around 2.5%. Source: CD4+ T cells sorted from PBMCs, taken less than 11 days after the first yellow fever vaccination. These receptors were taken from a man aged 18 to 29 who received the YFV17D yellow fever vaccine.

This clonotype occurred many times. The chain combines TRBV4-1 with TRBJ2-7; D may be TRBD1 or TRBD2 (5 bases each). The V gene's germline CDR1 is MGHRA and CDR2 YSYEKL. The CDR3 length is 17 residues. Between the trimmed V and J ends, which lost 4 bases and 7 bases, there was a span of 26 bases. The CDR3 region is CASSPNPGTKISGEQYF. In nucleotides, the CDR3 is TGCGCCAGCAGCCCCAATCCCGGGACGAAGATCTCGGGTGAGCAGTACTTC.

This clonotype was counted ten times or more. CDR3 coding DNA: TGTGCCAGCGGGGTGGACGGCCTTCTGCAAGATACGCAGTATTTT. Translating gives CASGVDGLLQDTQYF. V and J are TRBV6-2 or TRBV6-3 and TRBJ2-3; D is uncertain. Germline assignment: CDR1 MNHEY and CDR2 SVGEGT. The CDR3 runs to 15 residues. Trimming removed 8 bases from V and 5 bases from J, with 20 bases in between.

This clonotype was observed at least ten times. This chain connects TRBV2 to TRBJ2-1; 13 bases match TRBD2. The CDR3 spans 14 residues. Germline V gene sequence: CDR1 SNHLY, CDR2 FYNNEI. The ends lost 7 bases at V and 9 bases at J; junction bases unmatched: 6. The CDR3 region is CASKLAGGPSEQFF. CDR3 coding DNA: TGTGCCAGCAAACTAGCGGGGGGGCCCAGTGAGCAGTTCTTC.

This clonotype was detected many times. This sequence joins TRBV10-3 and TRBJ2-6; no reliable D call. The germline gives CDR1 ENHRY, CDR2 SYGVKD. V was cut by 4 bases and J by 0 bases, with 19 bases left in between. The CDR3 extends over 19 amino acids. The CDR3 loop reads CAISVRPDQVPSGANVLTF. CDR3 in DNA: TGTGCCATCAGTGTGCGCCCAGATCAAGTCCCCTCTGGGGCCAACGTCCTGACTTTC.

This clonotype has a handful of counts. The V gene is TRBV6-2 or TRBV6-3, the J gene TRBJ1-2; D not certain. V lost 6 bases, J lost 2 bases, and 10 bases lay in between. The CDR3 consists of 13 residues. Looked up from germline, CDR1 is MNHEY and CDR2 is SVGEGT. CDR3 DNA: TGTGCCAGCAGCCTCCGGGAGAACTATGGCTACACCTTC. This translates into CASSLRENYGYTF.

At least ten counts were recorded for this clonotype. The chain uses TRBV5-5 and TRBJ2-1, with no clear D. V was shortened by 2 bases and J by 9 bases, with 12 bases between the two germline ends. CDR1 SGHKS and CDR2 YYEKEE come from the germline V gene (reference sequence). This CDR3 is 13 amino acids long. DNA for the CDR3: TGTGCCAGCAGCTTTTTCGTCTTGGGTGAGCAGTTCTTC. Residues: CASSFFVLGEQFF.

The table lists this clonotype with a few counts. This chain connects TRBV30 to TRBJ2-2; D might be TRBD1 or TRBD2, each matching 6 bases. Germline V gives CDR1 GTSNPN, CDR2 SVGIG (reference sequence). The ends were cut back, 5 bases at V and 6 bases at J, with 13 bases in the middle. The CDR3 loop spans 13 amino acids. The CDR3 nucleotides are TGTGCCTGGTTTAGAGGGGGGCCCGGGGAGCTGTTTTTT. Translating gives CAWFRGGPGELFF.

This clonotype was picked up many times. The rearrangement uses TRBV5-1 and TRBJ1-1; 7 bases align to TRBD1. V lost 4 bases and J lost 0; bases outside the gene matches: 6. From germline, CDR1 is SGHRS and CDR2 YFSETQ. The CDR3 runs to 15 residues. As DNA, the CDR3 is TGCGCCAGCAGCCGCGCAGGGGGTATGAACACTGAAGCTTTCTTT. This sequence encodes CASSRAGGMNTEAFF.

This clonotype was counted at least ten times. The chain links TRBV6-5 to TRBJ1-2, with TRBD1 as a possible D gene (5 bases). V shed 5 bases and J shed 2 bases, with 12 bases lying between them. CDR3 length: 14 amino acids. The germline CDR1 and CDR2 sequences are MNHEY and SVGAGI. This chain's CDR3 is CASSNSGANYGYTF. The DNA of the CDR3 is TGTGCCAGCAGTAATAGTGGGGCAAACTATGGCTACACCTTC.

This clonotype was seen many times. The chain has TRBV4-2 and TRBJ2-1, with TRBD2 matching over 8 bases. The CDR3 spans 16 residues. V lost 1 base to trimming and J lost 2 bases; unmatched junction nucleotides: 4. Germline CDR1 is LGHNA and CDR2 is YNFKEQ. CDR3 DNA sequence: TGTGCCAGCAGCCAAGCACTAGCGGTGCCCTACAATGAGCAGTTCTTC. The encoded protein is CASSQALAVPYNEQFF.

This clonotype was observed many times. The chain combines TRBV2 with TRBJ1-1; D is unresolved. V lost 8 bases to trimming and J lost 4 bases, with 8 bases between them. The length of the CDR3 is 11 residues. Germline CDR1 reads SNHLY; CDR2 reads FYNNEI. The DNA of the CDR3 is TGTGCCAGCGCGGGGTCCACTGAAGCTTTCTTT. Protein sequence: CASAGSTEAFF.

This clonotype was seen once. This clone may be a read error of a much larger clone one base away. The chain has TRBV19 and TRBJ1-1, with D tentatively TRBD1 (6 bases). The CDR3 is made up of 13 amino acids. Germline CDR1 reads LNHDA; CDR2 reads SQIVND (reference sequence). V lost 4 bases, J lost 3 bases, and 9 bases lay in between. The CDR3, as DNA: TGTGCCAGTAGTAAGGGGGAGGACACTGAAGCTTTCTTT. Amino acids: CASSKGEDTEAFF.

In this sample, this clonotype turned up many times. The rearrangement joins TRBV7-2 to TRBJ2-3, with D uncertain. CDR3 length equals 13 residues. V was pared by 4 bases and J by 1 base, with 6 bases between. The germline CDR1 and CDR2 sequences are SGHTA and FQGNSA. The CDR3 loop is CASSYLGTDTQYF. The CDR3 DNA reads TGTGCCAGCAGCTACCTAGGCACAGATACGCAGTATTTT.

This clonotype occurred a few times. J is TRBJ1-2 and V is TRBV9; D is unresolved. Trimming removed 2 bases from V and 5 bases from J, with 10 bases in between. The CDR3 contains 13 residues. The germline CDR1 and CDR2 sequences are SGDLS and YYNGEE. In nucleotides, the CDR3 is TGTGCCAGCAGCGTCGACCAGGAGTATGGCTACACCTTC. It specifies CASSVDQEYGYTF. Full variable domain (rest looked up from reference TRBV9 and TRBJ1-2): DSGVTQTPKHLITATGQRVTLRCSPRSGDLSVYWYQQSLDQGLQFLIQYYNGEERAKGNILERFSAQQFPDLHSELNLSSLELGDSALYFCASSVDQEYGYTFGSGTRLTVV.

This clonotype was counted many times. CDR3 sequence: CASSLYIGELFF. The CDR3 DNA reads TGTGCCAGCAGCTTGTATATCGGGGAGCTGTTTTTT. The chain uses TRBV5-5 and TRBJ2-2; D remains unclear. V lost 1 base to trimming and J lost 7 bases, with 5 bases between them. Germline CDR1 SGHKS, CDR2 YYEKEE (reference sequence). There are 12 residues in the CDR3.

This clonotype was counted ten times or more. The genes are TRBV12-3 or TRBV12-4 and TRBJ2-1; a possible D gene is TRBD2 (6 bases). The CDR3 has 17 residues. V was trimmed by 6 bases and J by 5 bases, leaving 23 bases between them. CDR3 DNA: TGTGCCAGCAGGAGGAGGGCAGGGACGAAGGGGAACAATGAGCAGTTCTTC. Its protein is CASRRRAGTKGNNEQFF.

This clonotype occurred many times. The V gene is TRBV18, the J gene TRBJ1-2; TRBD1 matches at 8 bases. CDR3 length: 14 residues. Germline values: CDR1 KGHSH, CDR2 LQKENI. The trim removed 5 bases at V and 5 bases at J, leaving 7 bases unmatched. The CDR3 reads CASSDRDRPYGYTF. The CDR3, as DNA: TGTGCCAGCTCAGACCGGGACAGGCCATATGGCTACACCTTC.

This clonotype came up many times. The CDR3 protein is CSVGGNEQFF. The CDR3 DNA is TGCAGCGTTGGGGGCAATGAGCAGTTCTTC. The chain employs TRBV29-1 and TRBJ2-1, with D unresolved. Germline V gene lookup returns CDR1 SQVTM and CDR2 ANQGSEA. Deletions cut 4 bases from V and 6 bases from J, with 4 bases between. The CDR3 is 10 residues long.

This clonotype was seen ten or more times. In DNA form, the CDR3 reads TGTGCCAGCAGTGAGGGACTAGCGGCGGAGACCCAGTACTTC. It yields the protein CASSEGLAAETQYF. This chain uses TRBV2 with TRBJ2-5; 11 positions match TRBD2. Per germline, CDR1 SNHLY and CDR2 FYNNEI. The CDR3 consists of 14 residues. Trimming took 3 bases from V and 5 from J; bases not matched to a gene: 2.

The chain links TRBV15 to TRBJ2-6; 11 nucleotides align to TRBD1. The germline gives CDR1 LNHNV, CDR2 YYDKDF (reference sequence). This CDR3 has 17 amino acids. Trimming at V came to 1 base and at J to 6 bases, leaving 5 bases not matched to a gene. Here the CDR3 DNA reads TGTGCCACCAGCAGAGGGACAGGGGGCGTCGTGGCCAACGTCCTGACTTTC. Residues: CATSRGTGGVVANVLTF.